This TCR beta chain appears in the sequencing data of a study of graft-versus-host responses after intestinal transplantation. About the study: Recipients uniformly received anti-thymocyte globulin induction, followed by tacrolimus and steroids for three to four years.

Study observations and caveats: Graft-donor T cell macrochimerism in patients accompanied high graft-versus-host to host-versus-graft clonal ratios in allografts. Marrow from the recipient contained GvH clones, some of which had appeared first in ileum or blood.

Produced via immunoSEQ multiplex PCR; TCRdb's table is partial and in-frame only. The top ten hold 2% to 3% of the sample, which has about 40,000 clones, more than 80% seen once. In the case of this clone: The target antigen is unknown.

This CDR3 is 14 amino acids long. The germline V gene encodes CDR1 SGHRS and CDR2 YFSETQ. Trimming took off 4 bases at V and 2 bases at J, with 13 bases between the two ends. The rearrangement links TRBV5-1 to TRBJ2-7, with a possible D match to TRBD2 (6 bases). The sample in question was PBMCs, obtained approximately 320 days after intestinal transplant. This TCR was recovered from a human patient who received an intestinal transplant, so some T cells may come from the graft donor. DNA for the CDR3: TGCGCCAGCAGCGGAGGGGACGGCACCTACGAGCAGTACTTC. It encodes CASSGGDGTYEQYF.